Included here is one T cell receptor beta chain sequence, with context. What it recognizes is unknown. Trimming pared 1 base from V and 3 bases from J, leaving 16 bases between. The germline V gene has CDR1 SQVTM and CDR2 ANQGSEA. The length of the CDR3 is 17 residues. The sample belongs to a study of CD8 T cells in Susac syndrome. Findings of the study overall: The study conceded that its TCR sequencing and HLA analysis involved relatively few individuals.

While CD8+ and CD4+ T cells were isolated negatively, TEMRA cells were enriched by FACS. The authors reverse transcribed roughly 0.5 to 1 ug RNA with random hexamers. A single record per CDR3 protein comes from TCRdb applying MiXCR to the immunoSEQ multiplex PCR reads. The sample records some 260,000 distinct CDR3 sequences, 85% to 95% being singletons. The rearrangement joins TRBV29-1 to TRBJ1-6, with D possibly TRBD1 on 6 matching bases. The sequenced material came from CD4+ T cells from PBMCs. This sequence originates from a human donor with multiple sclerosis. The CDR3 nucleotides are TGCAGCGTTGAAGGGTCCTCGGACAGAAACTATAATTCACCCCTCCACTTT. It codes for CSVEGSSDRNYNSPLHF.